Below, 9 T cell receptor beta chains from the same sample are listed, as sequenced in a study of blood T cell repertoires in COVID-19. The protocol was immunoSEQ multiplex PCR, while the TCRdb copy is restricted to in-frame clones and leaves out a portion. This sample has some 230,000 clones; roughly 84% occur once, and the top ten carry more than 4.5%. Sequencing was done on a sample of peripheral blood. The receptors stem from a woman aged 60 to 75 who had recovered from COVID-19.

This clone turned up a few times. V is TRBV5-6 and J is TRBJ1-6; possible D gene TRBD1, 6 bases. The CDR3 loop spans 15 amino acids. Deletions cut 4 bases from V and 4 bases from J, with 12 bases between. Germline CDR1 reads SGHDT; CDR2 reads YYEEEE. The CDR3 reads CASSPYRVYNSPLHF. The DNA for the CDR3 is TGTGCCAGCAGCCCATACAGGGTGTATAATTCACCCCTCCACTTT.

V gene TRBV5-1 combines with J gene TRBJ2-3; 15 bases agree with TRBD2. V lost 4 bases and J lost 3; bases outside the gene matches: 6. Germline V gives CDR1 SGHRS, CDR2 YFSETQ. This CDR3 region has 17 residues. The CDR3 DNA reads as TGCGCCAGCAGCGCAGGACTAGCGGGGGGGCCGACAGATACGCAGTATTTT. Translated, it gives CASSAGLAGGPTDTQYF. The variable domain in full, with the rest retrieved from reference TRBV5-1 and TRBJ2-3, is KAGVTQTPRYLIKTRGQQVTLSCSPISGHRSVSWYQQTPGQGLQFLFEYFSETQRNKGNFPGRFSGRQFSNSRSEMNVSTLELGDSALYLCASSAGLAGGPTDTQYFGPGTRLTVL.

V and J are TRBV19 and TRBJ2-7, with D maybe TRBD2 (5 bases). Between the trimmed V and J ends, which lost 4 bases and 5 bases, there was a span of 9 bases. This CDR3 is 12 amino acids long. CDR1 LNHDA and CDR2 SQIVND come from the germline V gene (reference sequence). The CDR3 nucleotides are TGTGCCAGTAGTAATGGAGGTCACGAGCAGTACTTC. Encoded protein: CASSNGGHEQYF.

The count of this clone is one. This chain joins TRBV6-5 and TRBJ1-6; weak D call: TRBD1 (6 bases). Trimming pared 8 bases from V and 3 bases from J, leaving 14 bases between. This CDR3 region has 15 residues. Germline V gene lookup returns CDR1 MNHEY and CDR2 SVGAGI. In nucleotides, the CDR3 is TGTGCCAGCCAAACAGGGAGCTTCTATAATTCACCCCTCCACTTT. It encodes CASQTGSFYNSPLHF.

J is TRBJ1-1 and V is TRBV30; D gene unclear. Germline lookup yields CDR1 GTSNPN and CDR2 SVGIG (reference sequence). This CDR3 has 13 residues. The V gene lost 0 bases and the J gene lost 1 base, with 6 bases spanning the gap. DNA of the CDR3: TGTGCCTGGAGTGTATCTAGGAACACTGAAGCTTTCTTT. Protein sequence: CAWSVSRNTEAFF.

The rearrangement joins TRBV9 to TRBJ1-1; D might be TRBD1 (6 bases). This CDR3 spans 12 amino acids. Deletions cut 3 bases from V and 7 bases from J, with 10 bases between. The V gene's germline CDR1 is SGDLS and CDR2 YYNGEE. The CDR3 DNA reads TGTGCCAGCAGCGCCGGACAGAGTGAAGCTTTCTTT. Translated: CASSAGQSEAFF.

This sequence joins TRBV15 and TRBJ1-6; 9 bases align to TRBD1. Germline CDR1 reads LNHNV; CDR2 reads YYDKDF (reference sequence). CDR3 size: 15 residues. Unmatched junction bases numbered 6, after V lost 5 bases and J lost 7 bases. The CDR3 sequence is CATSRQGGMNSPLHF. Written as DNA, the CDR3 is TGTGCCACCAGCCGACAGGGGGGGATGAATTCACCCCTCCACTTT.

The chain combines TRBV9 with TRBJ2-2; 11 bases fit TRBD2. The length of the CDR3 is 16 residues. Trimming took 4 bases from V and 5 from J; bases not matched to a gene: 7. CDR1 and CDR2 (germline): SGDLS, YYNGEE. In DNA, the CDR3 is TGTGCCAGCAGCTACACTAGCGGGGGCTTTACCGGGGAGCTGTTTTTT. As protein: CASSYTSGGFTGELFF.

This chain links TRBV29-1 with TRBJ2-5; 9 nucleotides align to TRBD2. V lost 6 bases and J lost 3; bases outside the gene matches: 11. Per germline, CDR1 SQVTM and CDR2 ANQGSEA. The CDR3 has 15 amino acids. The DNA for the CDR3 is TGCAGCGTCGAGAAGCAGATAGCGGGGGAAGAGACCCAGTACTTC. Its protein product is CSVEKQIAGEETQYF.